The 10 T cell receptor beta chains below all came from one sample that was sequenced in a study of PD-1 blockade in mismatch repair-deficient tumors. TCRdb's table, derived via immunoSEQ multiplex PCR, lists solely in-frame clones and lacks some. The data show about 130,000 clones, around nine tenths seen once. The sample consisted of peripheral blood, taken almost 74 weeks after starting pembrolizumab. Receptor source: an adult with mismatch repair-deficient cancer.

The chain combines TRBV28 with TRBJ1-2; tentatively, D is TRBD1 (6 bases). The CDR3 sequence is 14 residues long. Looked up from germline, CDR1 is MDHEN and CDR2 is SYDVKM. The V and J ends lost 4 bases and 7 bases respectively, with 16 bases between them. The CDR3 DNA is TGTGCCAGCAGTTGGGACATCCCTGTCTCTGGCTACACCTTC. Its translation: CASSWDIPVSGYTF.

The chain has TRBV6-5 and TRBJ1-1, with D uncertain. The germline CDR1 and CDR2 sequences are MNHEY and SVGAGI. Trimming took off 5 bases at V and 2 bases at J, with 3 bases between the two ends. The CDR3 totals 11 residues. CDR3 sequence (DNA): TGTGCCAGCAGTCATAACACTGAAGCTTTCTTT. Protein sequence: CASSHNTEAFF.

This chain uses TRBV19 with TRBJ1-2; TRBD1 is a possible D gene (5 bases). Germline CDR1 and CDR2: LNHDA and SQIVND (reference sequence). This CDR3 has 15 residues. V was shortened by 10 bases and J by 4 bases, with 22 bases between the two germline ends. The CDR3 loop is CATRELDNPFYGYTF. The DNA of the CDR3 is TGTGCCACCCGGGAACTGGACAACCCTTTCTATGGCTACACCTTC. The whole variable domain, filled in from reference TRBV19 and TRBJ1-2, reads DGGITQSPKYLFRKEGQNVTLSCEQNLNHDAMYWYRQDPGQGLRLIYYSQIVNDFQKGDIAEGYSVSREKKESFPLTVTSAQKNPTAFYLCATRELDNPFYGYTFGSGTRLTVV.

The V call is TRBV10-3, the J call TRBJ1-1; TRBD1 aligns across 7 bases. The V and J ends lost 6 bases and 3 bases, in that order; junction bases with no gene match: 4. Germline CDR1 reads ENHRY; CDR2 reads SYGVKD. This CDR3 has 13 amino acids. The CDR3 is CAISEGADTEAFF. CDR3 coding DNA: TGTGCCATCAGCGAGGGGGCAGACACTGAAGCTTTCTTT.

The J gene is TRBJ1-2, the V gene TRBV29-1; 7 bases align to TRBD1. The CDR3 is made up of 14 amino acids. Germline V lookup: CDR1 SQVTM, CDR2 ANQGSEA. V shed 6 bases, J shed 3 bases, and the junction held 10 bases outside the gene matches. The CDR3 DNA sequence: TGCAGCGTCAGGGGGAGCGAGTCAGACTATGGCTACACCTTC. Encoded protein: CSVRGSESDYGYTF.

The V gene is TRBV5-4, the J gene TRBJ2-3, with 10 bases lining up with TRBD2. With 4 bases clipped from V and 6 bases from J, the junction kept 11 bases outside the gene matches. Germline-derived CDR1 and CDR2 are SGHNT and YYREEE (reference sequence). CDR3 length: 16 residues. DNA for the CDR3: TGTGCCAGCAGCATCAGGACGAGCGGGAGGGGGGATACGCAGTATTTT. Translation: CASSIRTSGRGDTQYF.

This clone was recorded once. The chain uses TRBV4-2 and TRBJ2-1, with D tentatively TRBD1 (5 bases). This CDR3 spans 16 amino acids. Between the trimmed V and J ends, which lost 2 bases and 0 bases, there was a span of 11 bases. Per germline, CDR1 LGHNA and CDR2 YNFKEQ. CDR3: CASSQSDSSSYNEQFF. In nucleotides, the CDR3 is TGTGCCAGCAGCCAAAGTGACAGTTCCTCCTACAATGAGCAGTTCTTC.

The gene calls are TRBV11-2 and TRBJ2-2; maybe TRBD2 (5 bases). Trimming took 1 base from V and 6 from J, leaving 9 bases between them. The CDR3 is 14 amino acids. Germline V gene lookup returns CDR1 SGHAT and CDR2 FQNNGV. CDR3 nucleotides: TGTGCCAGCAGCTTAGCGGGAAGCCCCGGGGAGCTGTTTTTT. Protein product: CASSLAGSPGELFF.

This chain links TRBV4-1 with TRBJ2-6, with a weak D call TRBD1 (6 bases). Trimming removed 0 bases at V and 0 bases at J, with 12 bases between. The CDR3 has 18 amino acids. The germline CDR1 and CDR2 sequences are MGHRA and YSYEKL. The CDR3 sequence: CASSQDGTPFSGANVLTF. The CDR3 DNA is TGCGCCAGCAGCCAAGATGGGACACCCTTCTCTGGGGCCAACGTCCTGACTTTC.

The chain links TRBV28 to TRBJ1-5, with 7 bases that match TRBD1. From germline, CDR1 is MDHEN and CDR2 SYDVKM. The CDR3 is 17 amino acids. With 0 bases clipped from V and 0 bases from J, the junction kept 5 bases outside the gene matches. The DNA of the CDR3 is TGTGCCAGCAGTTTATGGGGACAGAGCTATAGCAATCAGCCCCAGCATTTT. It specifies CASSLWGQSYSNQPQHF.